Here is one T cell receptor beta chain with its context. Its antigen is still unknown. The naive CD8 population came from CD45RO-negative cells selected for CCR7, without terminally differentiated effector memory CD45RA+ cells. Germline values: CDR1 MGHRA, CDR2 YSYEKL. The V gene lost 5 bases and the J gene lost 5 bases, with 19 bases spanning the gap. The CDR3 length is 17 residues. The sample originates from a study of shared clonotypes between healthy human individuals. In the study overall: A few men and two women, aged 18 to 49, were donors. Study observations and caveats: Specimens sampled were limited to blood, with tissue repertoires likely differing.

In the study's own analysis: For the immunoSEQ data, sequences were junction-only without quality scores, so filtering differed. The data were produced by immunoSEQ multiplex PCR, yet TCRdb's version contains in-frame clones alone and is incomplete. The DNA gave D and trimming, while V, J and clone size come from that table. This table holds 660,000 or so clones, about 96% found once. Sample: naive CD8+ T cells sorted from blood. The source of this sequence is a woman aged 25 to 39 in good health. This rearrangement joins TRBV4-1 to TRBJ2-6; TRBD2 might be the D (5 bases). CDR3: CASSDAAGFIWANVLTF. The CDR3 DNA follows: TGCGCCAGCAGCGACGCGGCGGGCTTTATCTGGGCCAACGTCCTGACTTTC.